The 12 T cell receptor beta chains below all came from one sample that was sequenced in a study of OX40 agonist ivuxolimab in advanced cancers. The method was immunoSEQ multiplex PCR; TCRdb's version includes in-frame clones alone and lacks a portion of them. This sample has 120,000 or so clones; approximately 89% occur once, and the top ten carry about 0.3%. This specimen was CD4+ or CD8+ T cells sorted from blood, taken in a trial of the OX40 agonist ivuxolimab. The source of these receptors is an adult with an advanced solid tumor such as melanoma, head and neck, liver or kidney cancer.

This sequence joins TRBV19 and TRBJ2-1; D is uncertain. Per germline, CDR1 LNHDA and CDR2 SQIVND (reference sequence). Trimming cost V 3 bases and J 0 bases, with 18 bases left between them. The CDR3 runs to 18 residues. This CDR3 reads CASSIGSPQYLSYNEQFF. The CDR3 DNA follows: TGTGCCAGTAGTATCGGCAGTCCCCAATACCTCTCCTACAATGAGCAGTTCTTC.

The V and J genes are TRBV6-1 and TRBJ1-3; D is possibly TRBD1 (5 bases). CDR1 and CDR2 from the germline V gene are MNHNS and SASEGT. V gave up 2 bases and J gave up 0 bases, with 11 bases separating them. The CDR3 sequence is 16 residues long. This chain's CDR3 is CASSESRDYSGNTIYF. The CDR3, as DNA: TGTGCCAGCAGTGAAAGCAGGGACTACTCTGGAAACACCATATATTTT.

The V gene is TRBV28, the J gene TRBJ2-3; D is perhaps TRBD1 or TRBD2 (6 bases each). The germline V and J ends were trimmed by 7 bases and 3 bases, with 11 bases remaining between them. The CDR3 length is 13 residues. Looked up from germline, CDR1 is MDHEN and CDR2 is SYDVKM. The CDR3 region is CASIGGLTDTQYF. CDR3 nucleotide sequence: TGTGCCAGCATCGGGGGCCTGACAGATACGCAGTATTTT.

The V call is TRBV7-9, the J call TRBJ2-3; TRBD2 agrees at 8 bases. This CDR3 has 16 amino acids. Germline values: CDR1 SEHNR, CDR2 FQNEAQ (reference sequence). After removal of 0 bases from V and 5 bases from J, the junction contained 7 bases not matched to a gene. The CDR3 DNA reads TGTGCCAGCAGCTTAGCTCGGGCGGGAGGCGTAGATACGCAGTATTTT. Translated: CASSLARAGGVDTQYF.

The rearrangement uses TRBV7-9 and TRBJ2-1; D is ambiguous. The CDR3 sequence is 15 residues long. CDR1 and CDR2 from the germline V gene are SEHNR and FQNEAQ (reference sequence). V gave up 6 bases and J gave up 4 bases, with 16 bases separating them. The CDR3 DNA is TGTGCCAGCAGGGAAGCGCTAGGGAATTACAATGAGCAGTTCTTC. This encodes CASREALGNYNEQFF.

V and J are TRBV5-1 and TRBJ2-7; a weak D match, TRBD1 (6 bases). Trimming shortened V by 1 base and J by 3 bases, and 20 bases separated the two germline ends. The CDR3 is 17 residues long. Germline CDR1 reads SGHRS; CDR2 reads YFSETQ. The CDR3 DNA reads TGCGCCAGCAGCTTGACGACCGGGACAATCGCAAACTACGAGCAGTACTTC. Translated: CASSLTTGTIANYEQYF.

This chain joins TRBV7-2 and TRBJ2-7; maybe TRBD2 (5 bases). The CDR3 contains 14 residues. Germline V gives CDR1 SGHTA, CDR2 FQGNSA. V lost 2 bases and J lost 2, with 10 bases in between. This CDR3 is CASSLSGKPYEQYF. CDR3 in DNA: TGTGCCAGCAGCTTATCCGGGAAACCCTACGAGCAGTACTTC.

This clone was recorded once. The rearrangement links TRBV28 to TRBJ2-2, with D perhaps TRBD1 or TRBD2 (5 bases each). The length of the CDR3 is 15 residues. V dropped 6 bases and J dropped 3 bases, with 14 bases sitting between them. The germline CDR1 and CDR2 sequences are MDHEN and SYDVKM. CDR3 sequence (DNA): TGTGCCAGCAGGTTCAGGGACCTATACACCGGGGAGCTGTTTTTT. Its protein product is CASRFRDLYTGELFF. Full variable domain (remainder filled in from reference TRBV28 and TRBJ2-2): DVKVTQSSRYLVKRTGEKVFLECVQDMDHENMFWYRQDPGLGLRLIYFSYDVKMKEKGDIPEGYSVSREKKERFSLILESASTNQTSMYLCASRFRDLYTGELFFGEGSRLTVL.

Points on this clone: At one boundary the junction diverges from the germline segment, which might be a read error. Other DNA sequences within the sample encode an identical CDR3. The chain has TRBV6-6 and TRBJ1-2, with 7 bases identical to TRBD1. Germline CDR1 reads MNHNY; CDR2 reads SVGAGI (reference sequence). This CDR3 is 12 amino acids long. In DNA, the CDR3 is TGTGCCAGTAGTTATCCCCAGGGGGAGGGGTCCTTC. Protein sequence: CASSYPQGEGSF.

This clone was detected only a few times. The J gene is TRBJ1-1, the V gene TRBV5-4; no reliable D call. This CDR3 contains 12 residues. Germline-derived CDR1 and CDR2 are SGHNT and YYREEE (reference sequence). V gave up 2 bases and J gave up 8 bases, with 10 bases separating them. The CDR3 spells CASSFGRSEAFF. The DNA of the CDR3 is TGTGCCAGCAGCTTCGGCCGGAGCGAAGCTTTCTTT.

The chain combines TRBV5-6 with TRBJ2-1; 11 bases line up with TRBD2. Germline values: CDR1 SGHDT, CDR2 YYEEEE. J lost 6 bases, V lost 4 bases, and 6 bases had no gene match. This CDR3 has 15 residues. CDR3 loop: CASSISGRAGNEQFF. CDR3 coding DNA: TGTGCCAGCAGCATTAGCGGGAGGGCCGGCAATGAGCAGTTCTTC.

This clone was seen just once. V gene TRBV18 combines with J gene TRBJ1-1, with TRBD1 matching over 8 bases. The CDR3 has 14 amino acids. V lost 8 bases to trimming and J lost 6 bases; unmatched junction nucleotides: 11. Germline CDR1 and CDR2: KGHSH and LQKENI. CDR3 bases: TGTGCCAGCCTCGAGACAGGGGATCTGGCTGAAGCTTTCTTT. This gives the protein CASLETGDLAEAFF.